This T cell receptor (beta chain) derives from a study of T cell repertoires in cytomegalovirus infection. Study background: A matching HLA type, together with CMV infection, was signaled by public TCR beta signatures. Whole-study findings and limits: The ex vivo response was dominated by HLA-C-restricted CMV-specific TCR beta clonotypes. CMV carriers having the relevant HLA were flagged by cumulative public TCR beta family frequency.

Each CDR3 protein gets one entry after TCRdb re-called the reads with MiXCR. The sample contains a few hundred thousand distinct CDR3 sequences, approximately 26% of which appear only once. This clonotype was detected only a few times. Its antigen is unidentified. This CDR3 spans 18 amino acids. Trimming removed 5 bases from V and 1 base from J; junction bases left unmatched: 9. In germline, CDR1 is SEHNR, CDR2 FQNEAQ (reference sequence). The rearrangement uses TRBV7-9 and TRBJ2-1; TRBD2 aligns across 12 bases. The material sequenced was PBMCs. This receptor was obtained from a human donor in good health (CMV status not recorded). Some clones in this sample may be carry-over from other donors' samples. CDR3 nucleotide sequence: TGTGCCAGCAGCCCCCGGACTAGCGGGAAACGGTCCTACAATGAGCAGTTCTTC. This codes for CASSPRTSGKRSYNEQFF.